The present TCR beta chain was sequenced within a study of T cell changes during pregnancy in multiple sclerosis. TCRdb's copy holds only in-frame clones and misses some; the assay was immunoSEQ multiplex PCR. The data show roughly 100,000 clones, with roughly 92% seen just once and 0.75% to 0.95% held by the top ten. This CDR3 region has 15 residues. Germline CDR1 reads SGHVS; CDR2 reads FNYEAQ. Trimming removed 2 bases from V and 6 bases from J; junction bases left unmatched: 7. This clone has a single count. The sample in question was peripheral blood, obtained after pregnancy. This clonotype was obtained from a female donor with multiple sclerosis, enrolled in a pregnancy study. The chain uses TRBV7-6 and TRBJ2-7; 10 positions agree with TRBD1. The CDR3 protein is CASSLKPGTGVEQYF. The CDR3 DNA reads TGTGCCAGCAGCTTAAAACCCGGGACAGGGGTCGAGCAGTACTTC.